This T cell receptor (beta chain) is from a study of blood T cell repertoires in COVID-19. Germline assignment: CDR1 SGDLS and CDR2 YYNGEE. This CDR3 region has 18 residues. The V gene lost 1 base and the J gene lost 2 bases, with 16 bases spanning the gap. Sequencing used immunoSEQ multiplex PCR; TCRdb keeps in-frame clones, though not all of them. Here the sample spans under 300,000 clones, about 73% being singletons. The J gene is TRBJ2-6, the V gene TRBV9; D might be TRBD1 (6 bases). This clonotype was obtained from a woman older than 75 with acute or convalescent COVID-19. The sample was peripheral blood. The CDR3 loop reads CASSVQGGLAAGANVLTF. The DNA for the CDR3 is TGTGCCAGCAGCGTACAAGGGGGTTTAGCAGCTGGGGCCAACGTCCTGACTTTC.